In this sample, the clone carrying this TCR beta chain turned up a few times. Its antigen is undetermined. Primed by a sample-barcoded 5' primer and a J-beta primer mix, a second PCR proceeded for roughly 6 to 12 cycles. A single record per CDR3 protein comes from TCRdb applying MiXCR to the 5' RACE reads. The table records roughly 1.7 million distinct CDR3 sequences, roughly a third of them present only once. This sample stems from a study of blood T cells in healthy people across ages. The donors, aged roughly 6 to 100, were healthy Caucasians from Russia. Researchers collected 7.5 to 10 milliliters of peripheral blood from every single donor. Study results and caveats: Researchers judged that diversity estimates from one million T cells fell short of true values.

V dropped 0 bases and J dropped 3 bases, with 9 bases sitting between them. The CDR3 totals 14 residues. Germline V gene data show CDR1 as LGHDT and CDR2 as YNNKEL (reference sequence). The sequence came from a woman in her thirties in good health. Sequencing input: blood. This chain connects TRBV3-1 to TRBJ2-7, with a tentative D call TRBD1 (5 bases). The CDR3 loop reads CASSQDSDSYEQYF. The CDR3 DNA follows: TGTGCCAGCAGCCAAGATTCCGACAGCTACGAGCAGTACTTC.